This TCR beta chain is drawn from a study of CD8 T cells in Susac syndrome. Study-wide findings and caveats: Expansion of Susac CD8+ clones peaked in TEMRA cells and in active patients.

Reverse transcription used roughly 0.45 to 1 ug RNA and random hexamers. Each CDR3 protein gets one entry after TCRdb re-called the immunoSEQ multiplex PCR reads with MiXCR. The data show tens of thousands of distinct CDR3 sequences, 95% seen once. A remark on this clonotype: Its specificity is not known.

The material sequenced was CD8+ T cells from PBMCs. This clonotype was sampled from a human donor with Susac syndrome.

The CDR3 DNA reads TGTGCCAGCAGCTTACTGGCTAGCGGCTCGAGGGGGCAGTATTTT. This encodes CASSLLASGSRGQYF. The chain uses TRBV13 and TRBJ2-3, with 7 bases aligning to TRBD2. The CDR3 has 15 residues. Germline CDR1 PRHDT, CDR2 FYEKMQ (reference sequence). V trimming: 2 bases; J trimming: 11 bases; junction bases outside the gene matches: 13. The whole variable domain, remainder taken from reference TRBV13 and TRBJ2-3, is AAGVIQSPRHLIKEKRETATLKCYPIPRHDTVYWYQQGPGQDPQFLISFYEKMQSDKGSIPDRFSAQQFSDYHSELNMSSLELGDSALYFCASSLLASGSRGQYFGPGTRLTVL.